Below are 20 T cell receptor beta chains sequenced from a single sample in a study of CD8+CD57+ T cells in acquired aplastic anemia. CDR3 and TCR beta VDJ profiling relied on a genomic DNA template. One entry per CDR3 protein, called by TCRdb with MiXCR from the reads. The sample holds hundreds of thousands of distinct CDR3 sequences, around 30% seen once. An expansion of CD8+CD57+ cells by flow cytometry had been shown in patients chosen for sequencing. The sample consisted of sorted CD4+, CD8+, or CD8+CD57+ T cells (not recorded which) from PBMCs. These receptor sequences come from a human donor with aplastic anemia.

This clonotype came up a few times. V usage is TRBV5-1 and J usage is TRBJ1-2, with a weak D call TRBD1 (5 bases). The V end lost 4 bases, the J end lost 6 bases, and 28 bases lay between the germline ends. CDR3 length: 18 amino acids. Per germline, CDR1 SGHRS and CDR2 YFSETQ. In DNA form, the CDR3 reads TGCGCCAGCAGCCTAACCTTCGACCCCCGACAGAGCGTCAATGGCTACACCTTC. It translates to CASSLTFDPRQSVNGYTF.

In its sample, this clonotype was seen many times. V and J are TRBV7-3 and TRBJ1-1; D remains ambiguous. The CDR3 has 15 residues. With 8 bases removed from V and 0 bases from J, the gap between germline ends came to 16 bases. CDR1 and CDR2 (germline): SGHTA, FQGTGA. The CDR3 here is CASRMTEAMNTEAFF. The CDR3 nucleotides read TGTGCCAGCCGTATGACGGAAGCCATGAACACTGAAGCTTTCTTT.

This clonotype has a count of ten or more. The chain combines TRBV25-1 with TRBJ2-1, with D perhaps matching TRBD2 (5 bases). CDR1 MGHDK and CDR2 SYGVNS come from the germline V gene. The CDR3 spans 17 residues. The V and J ends lost 0 bases and 7 bases respectively, with 19 bases between them. For the CDR3, the DNA is TGTGCCAGCAGTGAATATACTAGGCCACTCTCCTCTAATGAGCAGTTCTTC. This codes for CASSEYTRPLSSNEQFF.

The CDR3 spells CASSMNAQPQHF. CDR3 nucleotides: TGTGCCAGTAGTATGAATGCTCAGCCCCAGCATTTT. The chain links TRBV19 to TRBJ1-5; no clear D. This CDR3 contains 12 residues. Trimming pared 3 bases from V and 6 bases from J, leaving 6 bases between. CDR1 LNHDA and CDR2 SQIVND come from the germline V gene (reference sequence).

This sequence joins TRBV30 and TRBJ1-2; maybe TRBD1 (5 bases). V lost 8 bases to trimming and J lost 5 bases, with 18 bases between them. Germline assignment: CDR1 GTSNPN and CDR2 SVGIG (reference sequence). This CDR3 comprises 13 residues. The CDR3 spells CARLIREGYGYTF. In DNA, the CDR3 is TGTGCCCGACTAATCAGGGAAGGATATGGCTACACCTTC.

The chain couples TRBV9 to TRBJ2-1, with D uncertain. V was shortened by 0 bases and J by 7 bases, with 8 bases between the two germline ends. This CDR3 region has 13 residues. Germline values: CDR1 SGDLS, CDR2 YYNGEE. The CDR3 spells CASSVGPENEQFF. In nucleotides, the CDR3 is TGTGCCAGCAGCGTAGGCCCGGAGAATGAGCAGTTCTTC.

In this sample, this clonotype turned up many times. The chain joins TRBV7-3 to TRBJ2-7, with D possibly matching TRBD2 (7 bases). There are 14 residues in the CDR3. Germline V gene lookup returns CDR1 SGHTA and CDR2 FQGTGA. V was clipped by 5 bases and J by 6 bases, with 17 bases between them. CDR3 region: CASSQSGGPSEQYF. CDR3 DNA sequence: TGTGCCAGCAGCCAATCCGGGGGGCCCAGCGAGCAGTACTTC.

This rearrangement joins TRBV2 to TRBJ1-1; possible D gene TRBD1, 5 bases. The CDR3 is 14 amino acids. Germline V gene lookup returns CDR1 SNHLY and CDR2 FYNNEI. The V and J ends lost 4 bases and 8 bases respectively, with 17 bases between them. The CDR3 DNA is TGTGCCAGCAGTGCCTCCGGGACGCTCCCCGAAGCTTTCTTT. Its translation is CASSASGTLPEAFF.

The rearrangement uses TRBV6-5 and TRBJ1-1, with D perhaps TRBD1 (6 bases). This CDR3 region has 16 residues. Trimming left V 3 bases short and J 5 bases short, with 19 bases between. Germline V gene data show CDR1 as MNHEY and CDR2 as SVGAGI. CDR3 in amino acids: CASSYEFRGAGTEAFF. The CDR3 nucleotides are TGTGCCAGCAGTTATGAATTTCGGGGGGCGGGGACTGAAGCTTTCTTT.

Here the CDR3 DNA reads TGTGCCAGCAGTGAGGCTTTAGTGGGGGGGGCGGTTTATGAGCAGTTCTTC. Translation: CASSEALVGGAVYEQFF. V gene TRBV2 combines with J gene TRBJ2-1; a weak D match, TRBD2 (7 bases). Per the germline V gene, CDR1 is SNHLY and CDR2 is FYNNEI. The germline V and J ends were trimmed by 3 bases and 8 bases, with 23 bases remaining between them. The CDR3 is 17 residues long. The full variable domain, its missing parts supplied by reference TRBV2 and TRBJ2-1, is EPEVTQTPSHQVTQMGQEVILRCVPISNHLYFYWYRQILGQKVEFLVSFYNNEISEKSEIFDDQFSVERPDGSNFTLKIRSTKLEDSAMYFCASSEALVGGAVYEQFFGPGTRLTVL.

The V gene is TRBV7-3, the J gene TRBJ1-5; D gene uncertain. There are 18 residues in the CDR3. Germline V gene lookup returns CDR1 SGHTA and CDR2 FQGTGA. The V and J ends lost 1 base and 0 bases respectively, with 16 bases between them. CDR3 sequence reads: CASSLRAATIISNQPQHF. CDR3 DNA: TGTGCCAGCAGCTTAAGGGCGGCGACAATAATTAGCAATCAGCCCCAGCATTTT.

In this sample, this clonotype turned up a few times. J is TRBJ2-7 and V is TRBV10-3; a possible D gene is TRBD1 (6 bases). V was shortened by 8 bases and J by 4 bases, with 18 bases between the two germline ends. The V gene's germline CDR1 is ENHRY and CDR2 SYGVKD. The CDR3 is 14 amino acids. CDR3 nucleotide sequence: TGTGCCATCGCAGGACAGTCTACCGCATACGAGCAGTACTTC. This encodes CAIAGQSTAYEQYF.

The rearrangement joins TRBV10-3 to TRBJ1-1; D is possibly TRBD1 (5 bases). Per germline, CDR1 ENHRY and CDR2 SYGVKD. Trimming pared 5 bases from V and 4 bases from J, leaving 8 bases between. This CDR3 comprises 12 residues. In nucleotides, the CDR3 is TGTGCCATCAGTTACGGGGCCACTGAAGCTTTCTTT. It yields the protein CAISYGATEAFF.

This clonotype was counted many times. The chain recombines TRBV5-1 with TRBJ1-5, with 7 positions matching TRBD1. Per the germline V gene, CDR1 is SGHRS and CDR2 is YFSETQ. The V gene end was trimmed by 1 base and the J gene end by 6 bases; junction bases not matched to a gene: 4. This CDR3 is 14 amino acids long. This CDR3 is CASSLKTGSQPQHF. The CDR3 DNA reads as TGCGCCAGCAGCTTGAAGACAGGGAGTCAGCCCCAGCATTTT.

This clonotype was found a few times. The chain combines TRBV5-4 with TRBJ1-6; 11 bases fit TRBD1. Trimming cost V 0 bases and J 8 bases; bases outside gene matches: 7. This CDR3 is 17 amino acids long. CDR1 and CDR2 from the germline V gene are SGHNT and YYREEE (reference sequence). The CDR3 DNA sequence: TGTGCCAGCAGCTTGGCGCCTGGACAGGGGGCCTATTCACCCCTCCACTTT. Translating it yields CASSLAPGQGAYSPLHF.

This clonotype was recorded at least ten times. J is TRBJ1-2 and V is TRBV7-9, with TRBD1 as a possible D gene (6 bases). The CDR3 is 13 amino acids. V was shortened by 4 bases and J by 7 bases, with 13 bases between the two germline ends. Germline CDR1 and CDR2: SEHNR and FQNEAQ (reference sequence). The CDR3 DNA reads TGTGCCAGCAGCTCCACGGGGGCTGTTGGCTACACCTTC. This encodes CASSSTGAVGYTF.

The V and J genes are TRBV4-2 and TRBJ2-3; D remains unclear. This CDR3 has 15 residues. Trimming stripped 2 bases from V and 5 bases from J, with 14 bases between. Germline V CDR1 and CDR2: LGHNA, YNFKEQ. The CDR3 protein is CASSQLLWSRDTQYF. DNA for the CDR3: TGTGCCAGCAGCCAACTCCTATGGTCTCGAGATACGCAGTATTTT.

The CDR3 here is CASSFSGGLTDTQYF. The CDR3 DNA reads as TGTGCCAGCAGTTTTAGCGGGGGGTTAACAGATACGCAGTATTTT. The chain employs TRBV7-8 and TRBJ2-3; TRBD2 matches 10 bases. The ends lost 6 bases at V and 3 bases at J; junction bases unmatched: 6. There are 15 residues in the CDR3. The V gene's germline CDR1 is SGHVS and CDR2 FQNEAQ.

As regards this clonotype: A read error may explain this, as a much larger clone is one base away. CDR3 in DNA: TGTGCCAGCAGTTTAGCGCACAGGAGCTATGGCTACACCTTC. As protein: CASSLAHRSYGYTF. The genes are TRBV12-3 or TRBV12-4 and TRBJ1-2; perhaps TRBD1 as D (5 bases). The CDR3 spans 14 residues. Trimming left V 0 bases short and J 4 bases short, with 9 bases between.

The chain has TRBV27 and TRBJ2-5; tentative D call: TRBD2 (5 bases). V lost 3 bases and J 9 bases, leaving 11 bases between the germline ends. The CDR3 runs 12 residues. In germline, CDR1 is MNHEY, CDR2 SMNVEV (reference sequence). CDR3 sequence: CASSLTGGSQYF. In DNA form, the CDR3 reads TGTGCCAGCAGTTTGACCGGCGGGTCCCAGTACTTC.